The present entry profiles one T cell receptor (beta chain) with its context. This entry belongs to a study of blood T cells in healthy people across ages. This CDR3 spans 14 amino acids. Germline CDR1 reads MDHEN; CDR2 reads SYDVKM. J was trimmed by 11 bases and V by 7 bases; bases with no gene match: 12. With a J-beta primer mix and a sample-barcoded 5' primer, a second PCR ran roughly 6 to 11 cycles. TCRdb called the 5' RACE reads again in MiXCR, with one record for every CDR3 protein. The sample holds 900,000 to 950,000 distinct CDR3 sequences; almost 30% are singletons and the top ten take about 9.4%. Aged roughly 6 to 90, donors were systemically healthy Caucasians from Russia. Per sample, no less than 6 micrograms of total RNA were extracted. The same sample was also used in a study of T cells of mothers and their children. That source reports: The TCR beta CDR3 read count exceeded 9.5 million for each mother and was 2.5 million to 3 million for each child.

The rearrangement joins TRBV28 to TRBJ1-5; 9 bases map to TRBD1. The sample taken for sequencing was blood. The source is a middle-aged woman in good health. The CDR3 coding sequence is TGTGCCAGCACCTCACCCGACAGGGGGAAGGCCCAGCATTTT. Translated, it gives CASTSPDRGKAQHF.